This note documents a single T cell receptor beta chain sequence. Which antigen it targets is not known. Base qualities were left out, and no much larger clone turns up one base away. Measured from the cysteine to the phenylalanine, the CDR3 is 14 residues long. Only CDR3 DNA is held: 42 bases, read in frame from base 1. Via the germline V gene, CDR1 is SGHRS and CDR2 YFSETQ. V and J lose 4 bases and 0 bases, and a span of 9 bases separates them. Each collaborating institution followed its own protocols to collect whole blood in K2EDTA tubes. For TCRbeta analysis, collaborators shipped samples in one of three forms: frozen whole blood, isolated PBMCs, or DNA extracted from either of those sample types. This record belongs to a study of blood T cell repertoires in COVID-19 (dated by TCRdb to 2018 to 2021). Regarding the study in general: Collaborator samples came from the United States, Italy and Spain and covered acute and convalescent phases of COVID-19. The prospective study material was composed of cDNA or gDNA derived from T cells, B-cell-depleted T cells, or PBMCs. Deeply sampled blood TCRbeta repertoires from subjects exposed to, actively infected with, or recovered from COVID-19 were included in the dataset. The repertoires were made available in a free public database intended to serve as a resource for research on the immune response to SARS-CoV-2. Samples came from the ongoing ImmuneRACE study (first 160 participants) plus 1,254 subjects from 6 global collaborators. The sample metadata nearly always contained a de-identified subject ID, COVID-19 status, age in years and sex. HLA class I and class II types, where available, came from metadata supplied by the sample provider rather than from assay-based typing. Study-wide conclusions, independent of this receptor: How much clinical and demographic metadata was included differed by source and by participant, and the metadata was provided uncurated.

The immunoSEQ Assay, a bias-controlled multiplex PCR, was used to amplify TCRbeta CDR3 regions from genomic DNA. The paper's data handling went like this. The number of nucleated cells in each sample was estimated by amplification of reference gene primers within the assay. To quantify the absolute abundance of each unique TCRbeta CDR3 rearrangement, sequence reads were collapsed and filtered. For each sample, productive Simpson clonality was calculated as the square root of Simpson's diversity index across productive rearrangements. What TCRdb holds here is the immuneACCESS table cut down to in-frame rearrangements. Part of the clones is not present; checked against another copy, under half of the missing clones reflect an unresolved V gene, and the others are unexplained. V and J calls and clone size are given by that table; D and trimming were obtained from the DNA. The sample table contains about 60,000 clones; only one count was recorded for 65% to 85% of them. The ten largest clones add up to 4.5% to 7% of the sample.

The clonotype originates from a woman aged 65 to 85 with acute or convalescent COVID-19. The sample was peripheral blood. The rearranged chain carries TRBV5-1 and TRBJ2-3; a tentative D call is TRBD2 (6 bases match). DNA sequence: TGCGCCAGCAGCCGCGGGGCTAGCACAGATACGCAGTATTTT. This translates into CASSRGASTDTQYF.